The 14 T cell receptor beta chains below were found in one sample sequenced in a study of long-term antiretroviral therapy in people with HIV. Assay version v3.0 of immunoSEQ was used, and it was run at survey level. Sequencing was performed with immunoSEQ multiplex PCR; in TCRdb, only in-frame clones are kept and a portion is missing. The repertoire holds just under 20,000 clones, over 60% seen once, with more than 9% in the top ten. The specimen was unsorted PBMCs, collected 0.5 years before starting antiretroviral therapy. The receptors were gathered from a man younger than 35 with HIV.

The chain carries TRBV11-2 and TRBJ2-7; 11 positions match TRBD1. Germline V gene lookup returns CDR1 SGHAT and CDR2 FQNNGV. The CDR3 length is 14 residues. V shed 5 bases and J 2 bases; nucleotides not matched to a gene: 2. CDR3: CASSPGQGAYEQYF. CDR3 in DNA: TGTGCCAGCAGCCCGGGACAGGGGGCCTACGAGCAGTACTTC.

The rearrangement uses TRBV6-5 and TRBJ2-3, with a tentative D call TRBD1 (6 bases). Germline lookup yields CDR1 MNHEY and CDR2 SVGAGI. Trimming cost V 3 bases and J 2 bases, with 12 bases left between them. The CDR3 consists of 15 residues. CDR3 in amino acids: CASSYLGGYTDTQYF. Here the CDR3 DNA reads TGTGCCAGCAGTTATTTAGGGGGATACACAGATACGCAGTATTTT.

This chain links TRBV5-1 with TRBJ2-7; D tentatively fits TRBD1 or TRBD2 (5 bases each). Germline V gene sequence: CDR1 SGHRS, CDR2 YFSETQ. V gave up 4 bases and J gave up 0 bases, with 11 bases separating them. This CDR3 is built from 14 residues. CDR3 sequence: CASSPGPDSYEQYF. As DNA, the CDR3 is TGCGCCAGCAGCCCGGGACCGGACTCCTACGAGCAGTACTTC.

The rearrangement joins TRBV29-1 to TRBJ1-2; D remains unclear. The germline gives CDR1 SQVTM, CDR2 ANQGSEA. The V and J ends lost 6 bases and 4 bases respectively, with 15 bases between them. The CDR3 has 13 amino acids. The CDR3 reads CSVRSPTSYGYTF. Here the CDR3 DNA reads TGCAGCGTCCGATCCCCAACAAGCTATGGCTACACCTTC.

This clone has just one count. This rearrangement joins TRBV2 to TRBJ1-5; 7 bases fit TRBD1. The germline gives CDR1 SNHLY, CDR2 FYNNEI. J was trimmed by 6 bases and V by 3 bases; bases with no gene match: 5. CDR3 length: 14 amino acids. The CDR3 here is CASSERQGSQPQHF. For the CDR3, the DNA is TGTGCCAGCAGTGAGCGACAGGGAAGTCAGCCCCAGCATTTT. The full variable domain, its missing parts supplied by reference TRBV2 and TRBJ1-5, is EPEVTQTPSHQVTQMGQEVILRCVPISNHLYFYWYRQILGQKVEFLVSFYNNEISEKSEIFDDQFSVERPDGSNFTLKIRSTKLEDSAMYFCASSERQGSQPQHFGDGTRLSIL.

The chain recombines TRBV6-1 with TRBJ1-2; D uncertain. V lost 8 bases and J lost 4, with 8 bases in between. The CDR3 has 11 residues. The germline CDR1 and CDR2 sequences are MNHNS and SASEGT. CDR3 DNA: TGTGCCAGCGAGGGTGGCTATGGCTACACCTTC. Protein sequence: CASEGGYGYTF.

In this sample, this clone turned up once. The V call is TRBV6-5, the J call TRBJ2-3; TRBD1 matches 9 bases. V shed 5 bases and J 4 bases; nucleotides not matched to a gene: 7. Looked up from germline, CDR1 is MNHEY and CDR2 is SVGAGI. This CDR3 has 15 amino acids. CDR3 in DNA: TGTGCCAGCAGTAATACAGGGGGCGACGCAGATACGCAGTATTTT. Its protein is CASSNTGGDADTQYF.

The rearrangement uses TRBV28 and TRBJ2-1; D is tentatively TRBD1 or TRBD2 (6 bases each). V dropped 5 bases and J dropped 9 bases, with 20 bases sitting between them. The CDR3 spans 15 residues. Germline CDR1 reads MDHEN; CDR2 reads SYDVKM. The CDR3 region is CASSRLPGAAVEQFF. CDR3 sequence (DNA): TGTGCCAGCAGTCGCTTGCCGGGGGCTGCCGTTGAGCAGTTCTTC.

This clone occurred a few times. The chain recombines TRBV19 with TRBJ1-1; D call uncertain. The CDR3 has 13 amino acids. Germline assignment: CDR1 LNHDA and CDR2 SQIVND (reference sequence). V was pared by 1 base and J by 5 bases, with 8 bases between. The CDR3 nucleotides are TGTGCCAGTAGTATAGGGACGGGGACTGAAGCTTTCTTT. Its protein product is CASSIGTGTEAFF.

The chain combines TRBV28 with TRBJ2-7, with TRBD1 as a possible D gene (5 bases). This CDR3 has 17 amino acids. Germline V gives CDR1 MDHEN, CDR2 SYDVKM. Trimming pared 0 bases from V and 0 bases from J, leaving 15 bases between. CDR3 in amino acids: CASSLWGQGESSYEQYF. CDR3 DNA: TGTGCCAGCAGTTTATGGGGCCAGGGCGAAAGCTCCTACGAGCAGTACTTC. The full variable domain, in which reference TRBV28 and TRBJ2-7 provide the parts outside the CDR3, is DVKVTQSSRYLVKRTGEKVFLECVQDMDHENMFWYRQDPGLGLRLIYFSYDVKMKEKGDIPEGYSVSREKKERFSLILESASTNQTSMYLCASSLWGQGESSYEQYFGPGTRLTVT.

The CDR3: CASSLDRVLSDTQYF. The CDR3 region has the DNA TGCGCCAGCAGCTTGGACAGGGTTCTTTCAGATACGCAGTATTTT. The rearrangement links TRBV5-1 to TRBJ2-3, with D possibly TRBD1 on 6 matching bases. This CDR3 has 15 amino acids. Germline CDR1 SGHRS, CDR2 YFSETQ. V lost 0 bases, J lost 4 bases, and 12 bases lay in between.

This chain uses TRBV27 with TRBJ2-5; tentatively, D is TRBD2 (5 bases). This CDR3 has 19 residues. CDR1 is MNHEY and CDR2 is SMNVEV in the germline V gene (reference sequence). V was clipped by 1 base and J by 0 bases, with 21 bases between them. CDR3 residues: CASSLYGIGSRGYQETQYF. In DNA form, the CDR3 reads TGTGCCAGCAGTTTATACGGAATTGGGAGCAGAGGGTACCAAGAGACCCAGTACTTC.

This chain connects TRBV6-1 to TRBJ2-3, with D perhaps TRBD1 (6 bases). CDR1 is MNHNS and CDR2 is SASEGT in the germline V gene. This CDR3 is 15 amino acids long. The V gene lost 2 bases and the J gene lost 4 bases, with 13 bases spanning the gap. Here the CDR3 reads CASSERGFEADTQYF. The CDR3 DNA follows: TGTGCCAGCAGTGAAAGGGGGTTCGAGGCAGATACGCAGTATTTT.

V gene TRBV5-1 combines with J gene TRBJ1-2; the match to TRBD1 covers 7 bases. V lost 7 bases and J lost 0; bases outside the gene matches: 9. Germline V lookup: CDR1 SGHRS, CDR2 YFSETQ. The CDR3 length is 15 residues. CDR3 residues: CASSADRETNYGYTF. Written as DNA, the CDR3 is TGCGCCAGCTCTGCCGACAGGGAAACTAACTATGGCTACACCTTC.